The rows below give T cell receptor beta chains drawn from one sample of a study of brain metastases from non-small cell lung cancer. Assay: immunoSEQ multiplex PCR; the TCRdb copy retains only in-frame clones and omits some. The sample has over 2,500 clones, around 80% seen once; the top ten hold under 45%. The specimen was tissue from a brain metastasis. Receptor source: a donor aged 40 or older with non-small cell lung cancer. CDR3s include the opening cysteine and the closing phenylalanine or tryptophan. A D gene is named only where the DNA matches it firmly. Size is omitted from some rows. Given values are once, few, many or a class for expanded clones.

>-|TRBV21-1|-|TRBJ2-3
CASSKLSDTQYF
TGTGCCAGCAGCAAGTTGTCAGATACGCAGTATTTT
>-|TRBV18|-|TRBJ2-4
CASSPGNIQYF
TGTGCCAGCTCACCAGGGAACATTCAGTACTTC
>TRBD1|TRBV4-3|-|TRBJ1-4
CASSQTIGTGEEKLFF
TGCGCCAGCAGCCAAACTATCGGGACAGGGGAGGAAAAACTGTTTTTT
>-|TRBV18|-|TRBJ2-7
CASSREDGSYEQYF
TGTGCCAGCTCACGGGAGGACGGCTCCTACGAGCAGTACTTC
>TRBD1|TRBV6-6|-|TRBJ2-7
CATSEGGFSYEQYF
TGTGCCACCTCGGAAGGGGGCTTCTCCTACGAGCAGTACTTC
>TRBD1|TRBV7-2|-|TRBJ1-2
CASSLDGTGSFHGYTF
TGTGCCAGCAGCTTAGATGGGACAGGGAGCTTTCATGGCTACACCTTC
>-|TRBV28|-|TRBJ1-4
CASSLEAYNEKLFF
TGTGCCAGCAGTTTGGAGGCGTATAATGAAAAACTGTTTTTT
>-|TRBV28|few|TRBJ2-7
CASSYRYEQYF
TGTGCCAGCAGTTACCGATACGAGCAGTACTTC
>TRBD2|TRBV7-9|few|TRBJ2-6
CASRQTVLAGAGANVLTF
TGTGCCAGCAGACAAACGGTACTAGCGGGAGCTGGGGCCAACGTCCTGACTTTC
>TRBD1|TRBV28|-|TRBJ1-5
CASSFYGTGNQPQHF
TGTGCCAGCAGTTTTTACGGGACAGGGAACCAGCCCCAGCATTTT
>TRBD2|TRBV9|-|TRBJ2-5
CASSVASGGARETQYF
TGTGCCAGCAGCGTAGCTAGCGGGGGGGCTCGGGAGACCCAGTACTTC